These T cell receptor beta chains were read from a single sample in a study of blood T cell repertoires in COVID-19. The table came from immunoSEQ multiplex PCR; TCRdb's copy has only in-frame clones and leaves some out. The table has approximately 300,000 clones, 85% to 90% seen once. The sample was PBMCs or T cells enriched from blood (not recorded which). These receptors were collected from a man aged 25-45 years who had recovered from COVID-19. Each CDR3 is given with its conserved first and last residue. A D gene is named only where the DNA matches it firmly. Rows give clone size only sometimes, using once, few, many, or a class for an expanded clone.

length: 12; size: .; V: TRBV5-6; J: TRBJ2-7; D: .; DNA: TGTGCCAGCAGCTGGGAGTCCTACGAGCAGTACTTC; CDR3: CASSWESYEQYF
length: 14; size: .; V: TRBV6-5; J: TRBJ2-7; D: TRBD2; DNA: TGTGCCAGCAGTTACCGACTAGCGGGTAACGAGCAGTACTTC; CDR3: CASSYRLAGNEQYF
length: 15; size: .; V: TRBV28; J: TRBJ1-4; D: .; DNA: TGTGCCAGCAGCGAGGCGGGGTCCTGGAGGGGAAAACTGTTTTTT; CDR3: CASSEAGSWRGKLFF
length: 16; size: .; V: TRBV19; J: TRBJ1-1; D: TRBD1; DNA: TGTGCCAGTAGCCATCGACAGGGTGAGAGGAACACTGAAGCTTTCTTT; CDR3: CASSHRQGERNTEAFF
length: 15; size: .; V: TRBV28; J: TRBJ2-7; D: TRBD1; DNA: TGTGCCAGCAGCGTTCCGGGACAGGGAATCTACGAGCAGTACTTC; CDR3: CASSVPGQGIYEQYF
length: 12; size: .; V: TRBV5-4; J: TRBJ2-5; D: .; DNA: TGTGCCAGCAGCTTGGCTGAAGAGACCCAGTACTTC; CDR3: CASSLAEETQYF
length: 13; size: once; V: TRBV10-3; J: TRBJ2-7; D: TRBD2; DNA: TGTGCCATCAGCACCAAAGCGGGAGGCGAGCAGTACTTC; CDR3: CAISTKAGGEQYF
length: 16; size: .; V: TRBV5-1; J: TRBJ2-1; D: .; DNA: TGCGCCAGCAGCTTCTCTGGGGAGAGCTCCTACAATGAGCAGTTCTTC; CDR3: CASSFSGESSYNEQFF
length: 18; size: once; V: TRBV4-1; J: TRBJ2-1; D: .; DNA: TGCGCCAGCAGCCAAGGTGCAGGGAACATGGGCTCCTACAATGAGCAGTTCTTC; CDR3: CASSQGAGNMGSYNEQFF
length: 14; size: .; V: TRBV9; J: TRBJ1-1; D: .; DNA: TGTGCCAGCAGCGTGGGGGCGGCGGGCACTGAAGCTTTCTTT; CDR3: CASSVGAAGTEAFF
length: 15; size: .; V: TRBV24-1; J: TRBJ2-1; D: TRBD1; DNA: TGTGCCACCAGTGCCCGGGACAGGGTATACAATGAGCAGTTCTTC; CDR3: CATSARDRVYNEQFF
length: 12; size: .; V: TRBV3-1/TRBV3-2; J: TRBJ2-7; D: .; DNA: TGTGCCAGCAGCCAAAAGGGGGGGGAGCAGTACTTC; CDR3: CASSQKGGEQYF
length: 17; size: .; V: TRBV7-9; J: TRBJ2-7; D: TRBD1; DNA: TGTGCCAGCAGCTCCCTCCCGGACAGGACCTCTTCCTACGAGCAGTACTTC; CDR3: CASSSLPDRTSSYEQYF
length: 14; size: .; V: TRBV5-6; J: TRBJ2-1; D: TRBD1; DNA: TGTGCCAGCAGCCCCCGGGACAGTGACAATGAGCAGTTCTTC; CDR3: CASSPRDSDNEQFF
length: 16; size: .; V: TRBV15; J: TRBJ2-1; D: .; DNA: TGTGCCACCAGCAGAGTTGTCGGTAGCTCCTACAATGAGCAGTTCTTC; CDR3: CATSRVVGSSYNEQFF
length: 14; size: .; V: TRBV5-1; J: TRBJ2-7; D: .; DNA: TGCGCCAGCACCCGACTAGTTGGTCCCTACGAGCAGTACTTC; CDR3: CASTRLVGPYEQYF
length: 17; size: .; V: TRBV5-4; J: TRBJ2-3; D: TRBD2; DNA: TGTGCCAGCAGCTTGGCACTAGCGGGGGCGAGCACAGATACGCAGTATTTT; CDR3: CASSLALAGASTDTQYF
length: 13; size: .; V: TRBV5-1; J: TRBJ2-7; D: .; DNA: TGCGCCAGCAGCTTGGTGACAGGGAGGGAGCAGTACTTC; CDR3: CASSLVTGREQYF
length: 14; size: .; V: TRBV29-1; J: TRBJ2-3; D: TRBD2; DNA: TGCAGCGTTGAGAAACTAGCGTCCACAGATACGCAGTATTTT; CDR3: CSVEKLASTDTQYF
length: 14; size: .; V: TRBV19; J: TRBJ2-7; D: TRBD1; DNA: TGTGCCAGTAGTAGGGACAGGGGCCCCTACGAGCAGTACTTC; CDR3: CASSRDRGPYEQYF
length: 15; size: .; V: TRBV3-1/TRBV3-2; J: TRBJ1-3; D: .; DNA: TGTGCCAGCAGCCTTGACAGGAGCTCTGGAAACACCATATATTTT; CDR3: CASSLDRSSGNTIYF
length: 14; size: .; V: TRBV7-2; J: TRBJ2-5; D: TRBD1; DNA: TGTGCCAGCAGCTTGACAGGGTTCGACGAGACCCAGTACTTC; CDR3: CASSLTGFDETQYF
length: 14; size: .; V: TRBV2; J: TRBJ1-2; D: .; DNA: TGTGCCAGCGGCTTTCCCGACGGGGTGGGGGGCTACACCTTC; CDR3: CASGFPDGVGGYTF
length: 14; size: .; V: TRBV2; J: TRBJ1-2; D: .; DNA: TGTGCCAGCAGTCCCCCGGGAAGGAACTATGGCTACACCTTC; CDR3: CASSPPGRNYGYTF
length: 14; size: once; V: TRBV3-1/TRBV3-2; J: TRBJ2-5; D: TRBD1; DNA: TGTGCCAGCAGCCAAGAGGACAGGGGTGGCTCCCAGTACTTC; CDR3: CASSQEDRGGSQYF
length: 14; size: .; V: TRBV7-2; J: TRBJ1-2; D: .; DNA: TGTGCCAGCAGCTTGGGTTGGGCAGGGAATGGCTACACCTTC; CDR3: CASSLGWAGNGYTF
length: 12; size: .; V: TRBV6-5; J: TRBJ1-1; D: .; DNA: TGTGCCAGCAGAACCCTGGACAGAGAAGCTTTCTTT; CDR3: CASRTLDREAFF
length: 14; size: .; V: TRBV4-1; J: TRBJ2-5; D: .; DNA: TGCGCCAGCAGCCGGGGAAGGACAGCCGAGACCCAGTACTTC; CDR3: CASSRGRTAETQYF
length: 14; size: .; V: TRBV3-1/TRBV3-2; J: TRBJ1-4; D: .; DNA: TGTGCCAGCAGCCAACAGGTTGCTAATGAAAAACTGTTTTTT; CDR3: CASSQQVANEKLFF
length: 17; size: few; V: TRBV15; J: TRBJ1-4; D: .; DNA: TGTGCCACCAGCAGAGACCAGGGCATGAATACTAATGAAAAACTGTTTTTT; CDR3: CATSRDQGMNTNEKLFF
length: 13; size: .; V: TRBV28; J: TRBJ2-5; D: TRBD1; DNA: TGTGCCAGCCGGACAGGGGCCCAAGAGACCCAGTACTTC; CDR3: CASRTGAQETQYF
length: 13; size: few; V: TRBV11-2; J: TRBJ1-1; D: .; DNA: TGTGCCAGCAGCTTAGAGCGGGGCACTGAAGCTTTCTTT; CDR3: CASSLERGTEAFF
length: 12; size: .; V: TRBV29-1; J: TRBJ2-1; D: TRBD2; DNA: TGCAGCGTCCATGGGGGGGACGATGAGCAGTTCTTC; CDR3: CSVHGGDDEQFF
length: 15; size: .; V: TRBV5-6; J: TRBJ1-6; D: .; DNA: TGTGCCAGCAGCTTGGCGGGGGATTGGTATTCACCCCTCCACTTT; CDR3: CASSLAGDWYSPLHF
length: 13; size: .; V: TRBV10-1; J: TRBJ2-7; D: TRBD1; DNA: TGCGCCAGCGGGGCAGGGGGCAGAGACGAGCAGTACTTC; CDR3: CASGAGGRDEQYF
length: 16; size: .; V: TRBV5-1; J: TRBJ2-3; D: TRBD1; DNA: TGCGCCAGCAGTTACACAGGGGGCGCGAGGACAGATACGCAGTATTTT; CDR3: CASSYTGGARTDTQYF
length: 20; size: .; V: TRBV24-1; J: TRBJ1-5; D: TRBD1; DNA: TGTGCCACCAGTGACCCCATAGGGACAGGAGGGTTAGGTAGCAATCAGCCCCAGCATTTT; CDR3: CATSDPIGTGGLGSNQPQHF
length: 15; size: .; V: TRBV3-1/TRBV3-2; J: TRBJ2-2; D: .; DNA: TGTGCCAGCAGCCATTGGACGGGAAACACCGGGGAGCTGTTTTTT; CDR3: CASSHWTGNTGELFF
length: 17; size: .; V: TRBV4-2; J: TRBJ2-7; D: TRBD2; DNA: TGTGCCAGCAGCCAAGAGCAGCCTCTAGCGGGCCCCTACGAGCAGTACTTC; CDR3: CASSQEQPLAGPYEQYF
length: 15; size: .; V: TRBV19; J: TRBJ2-1; D: .; DNA: TGTGCCAGTTCCTTAGCGTCTTTCTCCTACAATGAGCAGTTCTTC; CDR3: CASSLASFSYNEQFF
length: 16; size: .; V: TRBV7-2; J: TRBJ2-2; D: TRBD1; DNA: TGTGCCAGCAGCTTAGGGGGCAGGGGGTACACCGGGGAGCTGTTTTTT; CDR3: CASSLGGRGYTGELFF